This TCR beta chain emerged from a study of blood T cell repertoires in COVID-19. Study-wide context: Sites in the United States, Italy and Spain provided acute and convalescent COVID-19 samples.

TCRdb's table, derived via immunoSEQ multiplex PCR, lists solely in-frame clones and lacks some. The repertoire consists of around 300,000 clones, with around 90% occurring once and the leading ten covering about 1.1%. This CDR3 region has 16 residues. V was clipped by 2 bases and J by 4 bases, with 15 bases between them. Germline V gene data show CDR1 as LGHDT and CDR2 as YNNKEL (reference sequence). The sample consisted of PBMCs or T cells enriched from blood (not recorded which). This rearrangement joins TRBV3-1 (or the pseudogene TRBV3-2) to TRBJ1-3, with D uncertain. The TCR comes from a woman aged 25 to 39 who had recovered from COVID-19. CDR3 region: CASSQMREARGNTIYF. DNA for the CDR3: TGTGCCAGCAGCCAAATGAGGGAAGCTCGGGGAAACACCATATATTTT.